A selection of T cell receptor beta chains follows, all from one sample in a study of T cells of healthy individuals. TCRdb redid the calling of the 5' RACE reads with MiXCR, one entry per CDR3 protein. The table includes nearly 100,000 distinct CDR3 sequences, about 16% detected once. The receptors derive from a human donor in good health. The conserved cysteine and the conserved F or W are not part of the CDR3 here. Part of the rows lack a size; the others show once, few, many or a class for expanded clones.

SVSAGARTDTQY TRBJ2-3 - TRBV29-1
ASSSGQGTAEQY TRBJ2-7 few TRBV7-6
ASSLLVGSTDTQY TRBJ2-3 - TRBV7-2
ASSSGTDTDTQY TRBJ2-3 few TRBV12-3/TRBV12-4
ASSYGGTQY TRBJ2-5 - TRBV6-5
SASRGGLGDTQY TRBJ2-3 - TRBV20-1
ATSAVNQETQY TRBJ2-5 many TRBV24-1
ANSSQVQNTEAF TRBJ1-1 - TRBV6-2/TRBV6-3
ASGEYTDTQY TRBJ2-3 few TRBV6-2/TRBV6-3
ASRVRDTNTEAF TRBJ1-1 - TRBV19
ASSRGGELF TRBJ2-2 many TRBV28
ASSQSPTSGRGDTQY TRBJ2-3 - TRBV4-3
ASSVAGAENTGELF TRBJ2-2 few TRBV9
ASRNREQETQY TRBJ2-5 - TRBV6-2/TRBV6-3
SADRGVGEQY TRBJ2-7 many TRBV20-1
ASSEDESPGELF TRBJ2-2 - TRBV2
SARTSKYNEQF TRBJ2-1 few TRBV20-1
ASSLLASGGQGNEQF TRBJ2-1 few TRBV27
ASSLSGTVNTEAF TRBJ1-1 few TRBV5-1
ASSLGVQETQY TRBJ2-5 - TRBV5-1
AISDRLGEQY TRBJ2-7 - TRBV10-3
SARDLTGPDGSPLH TRBJ1-6 few TRBV20-1
ASSSTGGTGELF TRBJ2-2 few TRBV7-2
ASSQSGTLKETQY TRBJ2-5 - TRBV18
ASSLQWGSGNTIY TRBJ1-3 few TRBV5-1
ATSRDPALAGLSGDTQY TRBJ2-3 - TRBV15
ASSLGGPTGDTYEQY TRBJ2-7 many TRBV7-2
ATNTGRETQY TRBJ2-5 - TRBV15
ASSLVDRSSNYGYT TRBJ1-2 few TRBV7-6
AISGPGATEAF TRBJ1-1 few TRBV10-3
ASSPFVGGAGGYT TRBJ1-2 - TRBV6-1
ASSYSGLAFEQF TRBJ2-1 few TRBV6-5
ASSFNGGHTDTQY TRBJ2-3 few TRBV28